In this sample, the clone carrying this T cell receptor (beta chain) turned up a few times. The junction shows a germline mismatch at one end, possibly a read error. This CDR3 is 14 amino acids long. CDR1 is KGHSH, CDR2 LQKENI, per germline. TCRdb independently ran MiXCR on the RT-PCR reads; one entry per CDR3 protein. The sample records about a million distinct CDR3 sequences, more than 15% being singletons. This sample is drawn from a study of patients and donors after allogeneic stem cell transplantation. The specimen sequenced was blood, either unsorted or a sorted T cell fraction (not recorded which). The source of this sequence is a human donor who was either an allogeneic HSCT recipient or a stem cell or donor lymphocyte infusion donor (not recorded which). It is not recorded whose cells these are; they may come from a transplant donor. The chain recombines TRBV18 with TRBJ1-2, with 11 positions matching TRBD1. CDR3 in amino acids: CASSSKGQGASFAF. CDR3 nucleotides: TGTGCCAGCTCGTCAAAAGGACAGGGGGCTTCTTTCGCCTTC.